This T cell receptor (beta chain) was retrieved from a study of T cell changes during pregnancy in multiple sclerosis (dated by TCRdb to about 2019). About the full investigation: The study looked at changes in the T cell repertoire across pregnancy in women with multiple sclerosis.

CDR3 length: 13 amino acids, cysteine to phenylalanine. Solely the CDR3 DNA is kept, with 39 bases framed from the first base. CDR1 and CDR2 (SNHLY, FYNNEI) derive from the germline V gene. Trimming leaves V shorter by 6 bases and J shorter by 4 bases, with the junction holding 3 bases beyond the gene matches. With respect to this clone: Which antigen it targets is not known. The record has no base qualities; no much larger clone is one base away.

The method behind the library was the immunoSEQ multiplex PCR assay. Drawn from immuneACCESS, this table holds only the in-frame rearrangements with V and J called that TCRdb kept. Clones are partly lost; checked studies trace under half to an unresolved V gene and leave the rest unexplained. A total of roughly 20,000 clones appear in this sample, around 89% of them only once. The ten largest account for about 7.5% of the sample. The chain joins TRBV2 to TRBJ2-1; 7 bases in between match TRBD2. The clonotype originates from a female donor in good health, enrolled as a control in a pregnancy study. The sequencing used CD8+ T cells from peripheral blood mononuclear cells, collected in the second trimester of pregnancy. The bases are TGTGCCAGCAGGCTAGCGGAATACAATGAGCAGTTCTTC. It codes for CASRLAEYNEQFF.